These 14 T cell receptor beta chains came from one sample sequenced in a study of T-cell memory formation after mild COVID-19. MiXCR was run by TCRdb on the 5' RACE reads, yielding one entry per CDR3 protein. The table has under 250,000 distinct CDR3 sequences, roughly 30% seen once. Sequencing used PBMCs or a T cell subset sorted from them (not recorded which). Source of these receptors: an adult woman who had mild COVID-19 (a few samples of this study predate the infection). Cell type and time point are not known.

The chain's CDR3 is CATSRAFLSTDTQYF. CDR3 in DNA: TGTGCCACCAGCAGAGCATTTCTAAGCACAGATACGCAGTATTTT. The chain has TRBV15 and TRBJ2-3, with D uncertain. CDR1 is LNHNV, CDR2 YYDKDF, per germline (reference sequence). The CDR3 contains 15 residues. V was shortened by 1 base and J by 0 bases, with 8 bases between the two germline ends.

The chain links TRBV24-1 to TRBJ2-1; 13 bases fit TRBD2. Germline CDR1 and CDR2: KGHDR and SFDVKD. Losses at the gene ends were 0 bases for V and 10 bases for J; bases not matched to a gene: 5. The CDR3 contains 16 residues. CDR3 in DNA: TGTGCCACCAGTGATTTGACTAGCGGGAGGGCATGGGAGCAGTTCTTC. Amino acid sequence: CATSDLTSGRAWEQFF.

V usage is TRBV5-1 and J usage is TRBJ2-3, with 7 positions matching TRBD1. CDR1 is SGHRS and CDR2 is YFSETQ in the germline V gene. J was trimmed by 6 bases and V by 4 bases; bases with no gene match: 11. This CDR3 is 15 amino acids long. The CDR3 spells CASSRTGAPADTQYF. The CDR3 DNA sequence: TGCGCCAGCAGCCGTACAGGGGCCCCGGCTGATACGCAGTATTTT.

This clonotype was found a few times. V gene TRBV20-1 combines with J gene TRBJ2-1; D is undetermined. Germline CDR1 and CDR2: DFQATT and SNEGSKA (reference sequence). This CDR3 contains 15 residues. Trimming took 0 bases from V and 0 from J, leaving 9 bases between them. The CDR3 DNA is TGCAGTGCTAGAGATTGGTCTCGCTCCTACAATGAGCAGTTCTTC. Amino acid sequence: CSARDWSRSYNEQFF.

The gene calls are TRBV29-1 and TRBJ1-1; 7 bases fit TRBD1. With V trimmed by 3 bases and J by 0 bases, 1 base remained unmatched. The CDR3 covers 13 residues. CDR1 and CDR2 from the germline V gene are SQVTM and ANQGSEA. The CDR3 DNA follows: TGCAGCGTTGACACAGGGGTGAACACTGAAGCTTTCTTT. Translated, it gives CSVDTGVNTEAFF.

The chain recombines TRBV11-3 with TRBJ2-1; 7 bases are shared with TRBD2. This CDR3 comprises 15 residues. Trimming at V came to 3 bases and at J to 10 bases, leaving 12 bases not matched to a gene. Germline lookup yields CDR1 SGHNT and CDR2 YENEEA. The CDR3 here is CASSFPQGAGREQFF. In DNA form, the CDR3 reads TGTGCCAGCAGCTTCCCCCAGGGAGCGGGAAGGGAGCAGTTCTTC. Full variable domain (outside the CDR3, taken from reference TRBV11-3 and TRBJ2-1): EAGVVQSPRYKIIEKKQPVAFWCNPISGHNTLYWYLQNLGQGPELLIRYENEEAVDDSQLPKDRFSAERLKGVDSTLKIQPAELGDSAVYLCASSFPQGAGREQFFGPGTRLTVL.

In this sample, this clonotype turned up a few times. The chain recombines TRBV7-9 with TRBJ2-3; D is undetermined. This CDR3 spans 15 amino acids. The V gene's germline CDR1 is SEHNR and CDR2 FQNEAQ (reference sequence). V shed 1 base and J shed 2 bases, with 10 bases lying between them. The chain's CDR3 is CASSLEAHPTDTQYF. The CDR3 region has the DNA TGTGCCAGCAGCTTAGAGGCTCACCCCACAGATACGCAGTATTTT.

This clonotype was counted between two and nine times. This sequence joins TRBV7-2 and TRBJ2-2, with 7 positions matching TRBD2. After removal of 5 bases from V and 5 bases from J, the junction contained 14 bases not matched to a gene. The CDR3 loop spans 17 amino acids. Germline V gene sequence: CDR1 SGHTA, CDR2 FQGNSA. In nucleotides, the CDR3 is TGTGCCAGCAGCCGATATCTTAGGGCGGGAGTGACCGGGGAGCTGTTTTTT. It translates to CASSRYLRAGVTGELFF.

The chain's CDR3 is CSARAGADGYNEQFF. The DNA for the CDR3 is TGCAGTGCTAGAGCAGGGGCGGACGGGTACAATGAGCAGTTCTTC. The chain couples TRBV20-1 to TRBJ2-1; D may be TRBD1 (6 bases). Germline values: CDR1 DFQATT, CDR2 SNEGSKA (reference sequence). This CDR3 comprises 15 residues. The V end lost 1 base, the J end lost 4 bases, and 14 bases lay between the germline ends.

This clonotype was counted only a few times. V usage is TRBV2 and J usage is TRBJ1-5; the D gene is possibly TRBD1 (6 bases). From germline, CDR1 is SNHLY and CDR2 FYNNEI. This CDR3 region has 16 residues. Deletions cut 6 bases from V and 5 bases from J, with 20 bases between. In nucleotides, the CDR3 is TGTGCCAGCAGCGGCACGGCAGGGGACATCCATCAGCCCCAGCATTTT. Protein sequence: CASSGTAGDIHQPQHF.

This clonotype was picked up a small number of times. The chain has TRBV4-1 and TRBJ2-4; D ambiguous. Germline V gene lookup returns CDR1 MGHRA and CDR2 YSYEKL. The length of the CDR3 is 15 residues. Trimming removed 0 bases from V and 2 bases from J, with 8 bases in between. The CDR3 loop reads CASSQDGVSKNIQYF. The CDR3 region has the DNA TGCGCCAGCAGCCAAGATGGGGTTTCCAAAAACATTCAGTACTTC.

Only a few counts were recorded for this clonotype. V is TRBV6-2 or TRBV6-3 and J is TRBJ2-3; 14 nucleotides align to TRBD2. Per the germline V gene, CDR1 is MNHEY and CDR2 is SVGEGT. The length of the CDR3 is 18 residues. Trimming at V came to 2 bases and at J to 2 bases, leaving 6 bases not matched to a gene. This CDR3 is CASSYAGLAGANTDTQYF. The CDR3 bases are TGTGCCAGCAGTTACGCGGGACTAGCGGGGGCCAACACAGATACGCAGTATTTT.

The J gene is TRBJ2-3, the V gene TRBV6-2 or TRBV6-3; TRBD2 matches at 7 bases. J lost 5 bases, V lost 8 bases, and 10 bases had no gene match. Germline V lookup: CDR1 MNHEY, CDR2 SVGEGT. The CDR3 sequence is 14 residues long. The CDR3 nucleotides are TGTGCCAGCGGCCCGACTAGCTTGAGAGATACGCAGTATTTT. Translation: CASGPTSLRDTQYF.

The chain combines TRBV5-1 with TRBJ2-2; D uncertain. Germline V lookup: CDR1 SGHRS, CDR2 YFSETQ. The CDR3 consists of 15 residues. Between the trimmed V and J ends, which lost 6 bases and 4 bases, there was a span of 16 bases. The CDR3 reads CASTPLAHSTGELFF. CDR3 nucleotides: TGCGCCAGCACCCCCTTGGCCCACAGCACCGGGGAGCTGTTTTTT.